One sample yielded the 17 T cell receptor beta chains listed below, sequenced in a study of T cells in Graves' hyperthyroidism and ophthalmopathy. Amplification of TCR beta CDR3 regions used RNA as the template. When the TCR CDR3 underwent first-round RT-PCR, the HTBI primer set was used. MiXCR, applied by TCRdb to the multiplex PCR reads, yields one record per CDR3 protein. The sample contains nearly 750,000 distinct CDR3 sequences, 35% of which appear only once. Sequenced sample: blood. The receptors shown here come from a woman aged 40 to 55 with Graves' hyperthyroidism.

This clonotype was observed many times. The chain is built from TRBV11-3 and TRBJ2-2, with 9 bases lining up with TRBD2. Losses at the gene ends were 1 base for V and 0 bases for J; bases not matched to a gene: 3. The germline V gene encodes CDR1 SGHNT and CDR2 YENEEA. This CDR3 is built from 17 residues. The CDR3 DNA reads TGTGCCAGCAGCTTAGGACTAGCGGCGACGAACACCGGGGAGCTGTTTTTT. As protein: CASSLGLAATNTGELFF.

This chain connects TRBV19 to TRBJ1-6; no definite D call. CDR1 is LNHDA and CDR2 is SQIVND in the germline V gene (reference sequence). The CDR3 sequence is 9 residues long. The V end was cut by 3 bases, the J end by 13 bases, with 1 base between. The CDR3 is CASSIPLHF. The CDR3 DNA reads TGTGCCAGTAGTATCCCCCTCCACTTT. The complete variable domain, with remaining parts taken from reference TRBV19 and TRBJ1-6, reads DGGITQSPKYLFRKEGQNVTLSCEQNLNHDAMYWYRQDPGQGLRLIYYSQIVNDFQKGDIAEGYSVSREKKESFPLTVTSAQKNPTAFYLCASSIPLHFGNGTRLTVT.

This clonotype was detected only a few times. This chain links TRBV5-1 with TRBJ2-7; tentatively, D is TRBD1 (6 bases). V lost 4 bases to trimming and J lost 3 bases, with 14 bases between them. Germline CDR1 and CDR2: SGHRS and YFSETQ. The CDR3 extends over 14 amino acids. For the CDR3, the DNA is TGCGCCAGCAGCGAATCTGGACAGAGCTACGAGCAGTACTTC. It translates to CASSESGQSYEQYF.

The V call is TRBV7-9, the J call TRBJ2-7; 12 bases line up with TRBD2. After removal of 8 bases from V and 3 bases from J, the junction contained 14 bases not matched to a gene. This CDR3 region has 17 residues. Germline V gives CDR1 SEHNR, CDR2 FQNEAQ (reference sequence). Here the CDR3 reads CASSSGLAGFTNYEQYF. In DNA form, the CDR3 reads TGTGCCAGCTCATCAGGACTAGCGGGATTCACGAACTACGAGCAGTACTTC.

This chain links TRBV20-1 with TRBJ2-7; 9 bases map to TRBD2. Looked up from germline, CDR1 is DFQATT and CDR2 is SNEGSKA (reference sequence). Trimming removed 3 bases from V and 2 bases from J; junction bases left unmatched: 8. The CDR3 is 15 residues long. In nucleotides, the CDR3 is TGCAGTGCTAGTGACTGGAGCGGGAGGACCTACGAGCAGTACTTC. It encodes CSASDWSGRTYEQYF.

This chain links TRBV7-9 with TRBJ1-5; D is unclear. Germline V gene lookup returns CDR1 SEHNR and CDR2 FQNEAQ (reference sequence). The CDR3 length is 14 residues. The germline V and J ends were trimmed by 5 bases and 4 bases, with 12 bases remaining between them. The chain's CDR3 is CASSRDGKNQPQHF. CDR3 sequence (DNA): TGTGCCAGCAGCCGTGACGGAAAAAATCAGCCCCAGCATTTT.

CDR3 DNA sequence: TGTGCCTCCCTGGGACAGTCATTCCACTATGGCTACACCTTC. This codes for CASLGQSFHYGYTF. V gene TRBV30 combines with J gene TRBJ1-2, with 7 positions matching TRBD1. The trim removed 7 bases at V and 3 bases at J, leaving 11 bases unmatched. There are 14 residues in the CDR3. The germline V gene has CDR1 GTSNPN and CDR2 SVGIG (reference sequence).

The V and J genes are TRBV6-4 and TRBJ2-3; D is ambiguous. V was cut by 6 bases and J by 4 bases, with 11 bases left in between. The length of the CDR3 is 13 residues. CDR1 and CDR2 (germline): MRHNA, SNTAGT. The CDR3, as DNA: TGTGCCAGCAGCGGTGATTCACCAGATACGCAGTATTTT. Translated, it gives CASSGDSPDTQYF.

The rearrangement uses TRBV5-1 and TRBJ2-5, with D perhaps TRBD2 (5 bases). The CDR3 is 16 amino acids. CDR1 and CDR2 from the germline V gene are SGHRS and YFSETQ. V shed 1 base and J shed 3 bases, with 16 bases lying between them. CDR3 sequence (DNA): TGCGCCAGCAGCTTGCCGGGGATGGCGGGCGAAGAGACCCAGTACTTC. Translated: CASSLPGMAGEETQYF.

This rearrangement joins TRBV20-1 to TRBJ2-3, with D perhaps matching TRBD1 or TRBD2 (7 bases each). CDR1 is DFQATT, CDR2 SNEGSKA, per germline (reference sequence). CDR3 length equals 16 residues. V was shortened by 0 bases and J by 1 base, with 14 bases between the two germline ends. CDR3 sequence: CSAREGEGAGTDTQYF. The CDR3 DNA reads as TGCAGTGCTAGAGAGGGGGAGGGGGCGGGCACAGATACGCAGTATTTT.

The chain has TRBV10-3 and TRBJ1-1, with 8 positions matching TRBD1. This CDR3 region has 15 residues. CDR1 and CDR2 from the germline V gene are ENHRY and SYGVKD. Losses at the gene ends were 10 bases for V and 4 bases for J; bases not matched to a gene: 14. The CDR3 DNA follows: TGTGCCAGCAGATACCTGACAGGGGAGGGCACTGAAGCTTTCTTT. Translating gives CASRYLTGEGTEAFF.

This clonotype was observed at least ten times. The chain joins TRBV10-2 to TRBJ2-2; the D is unclear. The V gene lost 4 bases and the J gene lost 4 bases, with 4 bases spanning the gap. The CDR3 covers 12 residues. The germline V gene encodes CDR1 WSHSY and CDR2 SAAADI. CDR3 protein: CASSGATGELFF. Here the CDR3 DNA reads TGCGCCAGCAGTGGTGCCACCGGGGAGCTGTTTTTT.

This chain connects TRBV5-1 to TRBJ2-7, with TRBD1 matching 8 bases. The CDR3 has 15 residues. Germline assignment: CDR1 SGHRS and CDR2 YFSETQ. V trimming: 0 bases; J trimming: 5 bases; junction bases outside the gene matches: 7. The CDR3: CASSLGQGARDEQYF. The CDR3 DNA reads TGCGCCAGCAGCTTGGGGCAGGGGGCTCGGGACGAGCAGTACTTC.

About this clonotype itself: At one end, the junction sequence differs from germline, possibly due to a read error. V and J are TRBV7-8 and TRBJ2-1, with unresolved D. Per the germline V gene, CDR1 is SGHVS and CDR2 is FQNEAQ. This CDR3 region has 15 residues. This CDR3 reads CASSLADEPYNEQFF. The CDR3 bases are TGTGCCAGCAGCTTAGCGGACGAACCCTATAATGAGCAGTTCTTC.

This clonotype was counted at least ten times. The chain is built from TRBV4-3 and TRBJ2-5; D remains ambiguous. Trimming took 7 bases from V and 5 from J, leaving 17 bases between them. The CDR3 is made up of 14 amino acids. In germline, CDR1 is LGHNA, CDR2 YSLEER. The CDR3 nucleotides read TGCGCCAGCAACATGTGCCTAACGGAGGAGACCCAGTACTTC. It codes for CASNMCLTEETQYF.

The V and J genes are TRBV4-3 and TRBJ1-4; D is unclear. The CDR3 has 15 residues. Germline V gene data show CDR1 as LGHNA and CDR2 as YSLEER. Trimming removed 6 bases at V and 8 bases at J, with 19 bases between. The CDR3: CASSPTWNEVEKLFF. The CDR3 coding sequence is TGCGCCAGCAGTCCCACATGGAATGAGGTGGAAAAACTGTTTTTT.

This chain joins TRBV7-9 and TRBJ2-2; D is unresolved. V was clipped by 1 base and J by 7 bases, with 13 bases between them. The CDR3 extends over 15 amino acids. CDR1 and CDR2 (germline): SEHNR, FQNEAQ (reference sequence). The CDR3 sequence is CASSLGLGGIGELFF. The CDR3 DNA sequence: TGTGCCAGCAGCTTAGGCCTAGGCGGTATCGGGGAGCTGTTTTTT.